A single sample is the source of the 25 T cell receptor beta chains below, sequenced in a study of blood T cell repertoires in COVID-19. Method: immunoSEQ multiplex PCR; TCRdb's copy keeps in-frame clones and lacks some. In the table there are approximately 130,000 clones, approximately 81% of which are singletons. Specimen: peripheral blood. All receptors derive from an older woman with active or convalescent COVID-19.

V and J are TRBV10-2 and TRBJ1-5, with a tentative D call TRBD1 (5 bases). The CDR3 runs to 14 residues. Germline CDR1 reads WSHSY; CDR2 reads SAAADI. Trimming took off 0 bases at V and 7 bases at J, with 10 bases between the two ends. The CDR3 DNA sequence: TGCGCCAGCAGTGAGTCGGGGGGAGGGCAGCCCCAGCATTTT. Protein sequence: CASSESGGGQPQHF.

The V call is TRBV6-6, the J call TRBJ2-1; D is perhaps TRBD1 (6 bases). Germline CDR1 reads MNHNY; CDR2 reads SVGAGI (reference sequence). The germline V and J ends were trimmed by 6 bases and 6 bases, with 21 bases remaining between them. The CDR3 loop spans 16 amino acids. CDR3 loop: CASSRPPGHQSNEQFF. The CDR3 DNA sequence: TGTGCCAGCAGCCGACCCCCGGGACATCAGAGCAATGAGCAGTTCTTC.

The chain employs TRBV6-1 and TRBJ2-5; 7 positions match TRBD1. V shed 2 bases and J 5 bases; nucleotides not matched to a gene: 8. Germline loops: CDR1 MNHNS, CDR2 SASEGT. This CDR3 contains 15 residues. CDR3 in DNA: TGTGCCAGCAGTGAACGGTGGAAGGACAGGGAGACCCAGTACTTC. This codes for CASSERWKDRETQYF.

The rearrangement joins TRBV9 to TRBJ2-3; the D gene is possibly TRBD2 (6 bases). The CDR3 loop spans 16 amino acids. Germline V gene lookup returns CDR1 SGDLS and CDR2 YYNGEE. V was cut by 0 bases and J by 4 bases, with 15 bases left in between. The CDR3 region has the DNA TGTGCCAGCAGCGTAGCTTCCCGGGACTGGGCAGATACGCAGTATTTT. Translating it yields CASSVASRDWADTQYF. The full variable domain, with the rest looked up from reference TRBV9 and TRBJ2-3, is DSGVTQTPKHLITATGQRVTLRCSPRSGDLSVYWYQQSLDQGLQFLIQYYNGEERAKGNILERFSAQQFPDLHSELNLSSLELGDSALYFCASSVASRDWADTQYFGPGTRLTVL.

This clone was counted once. The genes are TRBV4-1 and TRBJ1-5; maybe TRBD1 (5 bases). Per the germline V gene, CDR1 is MGHRA and CDR2 is YSYEKL. CDR3 length: 17 residues. V lost 0 bases, J lost 1 base, and 13 bases lay in between. Here the CDR3 reads CASSQESGGDSNQPQHF. DNA of the CDR3: TGCGCCAGCAGCCAAGAATCAGGAGGGGACAGCAATCAGCCCCAGCATTTT.

For this clone: Other nucleotide sequences in the sample specify the same CDR3. This chain uses TRBV5-5 with TRBJ2-1; D might be TRBD1 (5 bases). Germline CDR1 and CDR2: SGHKS and YYEKEE (reference sequence). The CDR3 is 15 residues long. Trimming stripped 0 bases from V and 1 base from J, with 8 bases between. In DNA, the CDR3 is TGTGCCAGCAGCTTGGGGCAGGGTTCCTACAATGAGCAGTTCTTC. Translation: CASSLGQGSYNEQFF.

The chain carries TRBV24-1 and TRBJ1-1; the match to TRBD1 covers 11 bases. The germline CDR1 and CDR2 sequences are KGHDR and SFDVKD. V shed 4 bases and J 4 bases; nucleotides not matched to a gene: 4. CDR3 length: 15 amino acids. CDR3 in DNA: TGTGCCACCAGTGACCCGGGACAGGGGGTCACTGAAGCTTTCTTT. This codes for CATSDPGQGVTEAFF.

The chain joins TRBV6-2 or TRBV6-3 to TRBJ2-3, with 11 positions matching TRBD2. The J segment lost 3 bases and the V segment lost 4 bases, leaving 6 bases of the junction unmatched. From germline, CDR1 is MNHEY and CDR2 SVGEGT. The CDR3 has 16 residues. CDR3 residues: CASSLQLAGVTDTQYF. CDR3 coding DNA: TGTGCCAGCAGTTTACAACTAGCGGGAGTAACAGATACGCAGTATTTT.

This chain connects TRBV5-1 to TRBJ2-3, with 8 nucleotides matching TRBD2. After removal of 0 bases from V and 5 bases from J, the junction contained 5 bases not matched to a gene. The CDR3 sequence is 15 residues long. Germline V gene sequence: CDR1 SGHRS, CDR2 YFSETQ. The CDR3 region is CASSLAGGAGDTQYF. CDR3 bases: TGCGCCAGCAGCTTGGCGGGGGGGGCCGGAGATACGCAGTATTTT.

The gene calls are TRBV10-3 and TRBJ2-5, with 7 nucleotides matching TRBD2. The CDR3 covers 17 residues. V lost 2 bases, J lost 3 bases, and 12 bases stayed unmatched. Germline CDR1 and CDR2: ENHRY and SYGVKD. CDR3 region: CAISELGSGLREETQYF. The DNA of the CDR3 is TGTGCCATCAGTGAGCTTGGTAGCGGGCTTAGAGAAGAGACCCAGTACTTC.

V usage is TRBV28 and J usage is TRBJ1-1; 9 nucleotides agree with TRBD1. The V and J ends lost 6 bases and 5 bases, in that order; junction bases with no gene match: 7. The CDR3 is 14 residues long. Germline-derived CDR1 and CDR2 are MDHEN and SYDVKM. The CDR3 bases are TGTGCCAGCAGACAACAGGGGGCCAAAACTGAAGCTTTCTTT. Protein sequence: CASRQQGAKTEAFF.

The CDR3 reads CASSEAQGNQHEQFF. The CDR3 DNA reads TGTGCCAGCAGTGAAGCGCAGGGGAATCAGCATGAGCAGTTCTTC. The chain carries TRBV6-1 and TRBJ2-1, with D possibly being TRBD1 (6 bases). Germline values: CDR1 MNHNS, CDR2 SASEGT. CDR3 size: 15 residues. Trimming removed 0 bases from V and 8 bases from J, with 14 bases in between.

The CDR3 sequence is CASSSGASGGTDTQYF. In nucleotides, the CDR3 is TGTGCCAGCAGCTCTGGGGCTAGCGGGGGCACAGATACGCAGTATTTT. The chain recombines TRBV5-4 with TRBJ2-3, with 9 bases fitting TRBD2. This CDR3 has 16 amino acids. Germline lookup yields CDR1 SGHNT and CDR2 YYREEE (reference sequence). Trimming at V came to 3 bases and at J to 1 base, leaving 6 bases not matched to a gene.

V and J are TRBV19 and TRBJ2-5, with D perhaps TRBD1 (6 bases). V lost 5 bases and J lost 5, with 12 bases in between. The CDR3 length is 13 residues. CDR1 and CDR2 from the germline V gene are LNHDA and SQIVND (reference sequence). In nucleotides, the CDR3 is TGTGCCAGTAGTGTACAGGGCGACGAGACCCAGTACTTC. This codes for CASSVQGDETQYF.

This chain connects TRBV5-6 to TRBJ2-5; D perhaps matches TRBD2 (5 bases). Trimming took off 4 bases at V and 5 bases at J, with 12 bases between the two ends. CDR3 length: 13 amino acids. CDR1 SGHDT and CDR2 YYEEEE come from the germline V gene. CDR3 sequence reads: CASSPRTRETQYF. In DNA, the CDR3 is TGTGCCAGCAGCCCCCGGACTCGGGAGACCCAGTACTTC. Full variable domain (rest looked up from reference TRBV5-6 and TRBJ2-5): DAGVTQSPTHLIKTRGQQVTLRCSPKSGHDTVSWYQQALGQGPQFIFQYYEEEERQRGNFPDRFSGHQFPNYSSELNVNALLLGDSALYLCASSPRTRETQYFGPGTRLLVL.

This clone was observed a handful of times. V and J are TRBV11-2 and TRBJ1-4, with D possibly matching TRBD1 (5 bases). V was cut by 1 base and J by 5 bases, with 14 bases left in between. The CDR3 sequence is 16 residues long. Germline V CDR1 and CDR2: SGHAT, FQNNGV. The DNA of the CDR3 is TGTGCCAGCAGCTTAGGGAGCGGGACGGAGAATGAAAAACTGTTTTTT. It yields the protein CASSLGSGTENEKLFF.

The V call is TRBV3-1 (or the pseudogene TRBV3-2), the J call TRBJ2-5; 11 bases line up with TRBD2. Trimming took 0 bases from V and 4 from J; bases not matched to a gene: 4. Germline loops: CDR1 LGHDT, CDR2 YNNKEL (reference sequence). This CDR3 is 16 amino acids long. This CDR3 is CASSQDIAGGRETQYF. The CDR3 DNA reads as TGTGCCAGCAGCCAAGATATAGCGGGGGGGCGAGAGACCCAGTACTTC.

This clone was observed a handful of times. This chain links TRBV27 with TRBJ1-5, with D perhaps matching TRBD1 (6 bases). The CDR3 is made up of 16 amino acids. Germline V gives CDR1 MNHEY, CDR2 SMNVEV (reference sequence). V shed 5 bases and J shed 1 base, with 15 bases lying between them. As DNA, the CDR3 is TGTGCCAGCAGTCGGATGACAGGCGGCAGCAATCAGCCCCAGCATTTT. Protein: CASSRMTGGSNQPQHF.

The gene calls are TRBV4-1 and TRBJ1-1, with TRBD1 matching over 7 bases. The CDR3 length is 17 residues. CDR1 and CDR2 from the germline V gene are MGHRA and YSYEKL. Unmatched junction bases numbered 8, after V lost 1 base and J lost 0 bases. The CDR3 loop is CASSQAPGTAMNTEAFF. The CDR3 nucleotides read TGCGCCAGCAGCCAAGCCCCCGGGACAGCAATGAACACTGAAGCTTTCTTT.

The V gene is TRBV7-9, the J gene TRBJ1-1, with D maybe TRBD1 (5 bases). The V end lost 5 bases, the J end lost 7 bases, and 8 bases lay between the germline ends. The CDR3 loop spans 11 amino acids. In germline, CDR1 is SEHNR, CDR2 FQNEAQ (reference sequence). This chain's CDR3 is CASSRDSEAFF. CDR3 coding DNA: TGTGCCAGCAGCCGCGACAGTGAAGCTTTCTTT.

The rearrangement joins TRBV10-2 to TRBJ2-5, with TRBD1 as a possible D gene (6 bases). The germline CDR1 and CDR2 sequences are WSHSY and SAAADI. The CDR3 loop spans 14 amino acids. Deletions cut 2 bases from V and 3 bases from J, with 10 bases between. The CDR3 sequence is CASSERGQKETQYF. CDR3 coding DNA: TGCGCCAGCAGTGAGAGAGGACAGAAAGAGACCCAGTACTTC.

The chain uses TRBV4-3 and TRBJ2-1; D unclear. This CDR3 has 13 residues. Germline assignment: CDR1 LGHNA and CDR2 YSLEER. Trimming took off 1 base at V and 5 bases at J, with 6 bases between the two ends. The CDR3 spells CASSQVYDNEQFF. CDR3 in DNA: TGCGCCAGCAGCCAAGTCTATGACAATGAGCAGTTCTTC.

The CDR3 nucleotides are TGCGCCAGCAGCTTGGGGATGACAGCAAACTATGGCTACACCTTC. It is translated as CASSLGMTANYGYTF. This rearrangement joins TRBV5-1 to TRBJ1-2, with D maybe TRBD1 (5 bases). This CDR3 is built from 15 residues. The V end was cut by 0 bases, the J end by 2 bases, with 11 bases between. Looked up from germline, CDR1 is SGHRS and CDR2 is YFSETQ.

The chain links TRBV6-5 to TRBJ2-4; TRBD2 matches 8 bases. CDR1 MNHEY and CDR2 SVGAGI come from the germline V gene. The ends lost 2 bases at V and 9 bases at J; junction bases unmatched: 9. The CDR3 is 15 amino acids. The CDR3 nucleotides read TGTGCCAGCAGTTACCCGTCCGGGACTAGAGGCATTCAGTACTTC. Its protein is CASSYPSGTRGIQYF.

This clone showed up many times. This rearrangement joins TRBV7-2 to TRBJ2-1, with 9 nucleotides matching TRBD2. The CDR3 loop spans 14 amino acids. Looked up from germline, CDR1 is SGHTA and CDR2 is FQGNSA. Losses at the gene ends were 5 bases for V and 10 bases for J; bases not matched to a gene: 9. Written as DNA, the CDR3 is TGTGCCAGCAGCCTTTCGACTAGCGGACAAGAGCAGTTCTTC. This sequence encodes CASSLSTSGQEQFF.